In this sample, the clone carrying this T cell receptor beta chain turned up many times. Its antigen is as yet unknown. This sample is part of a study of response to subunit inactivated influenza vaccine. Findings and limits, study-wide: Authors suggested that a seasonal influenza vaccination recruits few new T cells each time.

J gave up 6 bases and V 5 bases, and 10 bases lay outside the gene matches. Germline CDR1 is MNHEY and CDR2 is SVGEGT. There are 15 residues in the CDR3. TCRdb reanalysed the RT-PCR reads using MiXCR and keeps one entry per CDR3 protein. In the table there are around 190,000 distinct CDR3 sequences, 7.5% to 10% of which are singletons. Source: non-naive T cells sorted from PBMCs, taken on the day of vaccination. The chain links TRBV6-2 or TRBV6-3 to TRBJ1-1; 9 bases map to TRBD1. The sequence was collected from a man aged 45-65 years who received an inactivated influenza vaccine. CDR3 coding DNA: TGTGCCAGCAGTAATGAGCGGGACAGGGTCCCTGAAGCTTTCTTT. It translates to CASSNERDRVPEAFF.